The following is a T cell receptor (beta chain) sequence with its context. Some clones are missing from TCRdb's copy, which holds only in-frame ones; the method was immunoSEQ multiplex PCR. The repertoire holds some 1 million clones, with around 74% as singletons. This sample is drawn from a study of shared clonotypes between healthy human individuals. The germline CDR1 and CDR2 sequences are MNHEY and SVGAGI. This CDR3 spans 13 amino acids. The V and J ends lost 5 bases and 0 bases respectively, with 5 bases between them. Material: memory CD4+ T cells sorted from blood. Subset noted: CD45RA-negative fraction. The V gene is TRBV6-5, the J gene TRBJ2-4; D unclear. This TCR was sampled from a man in his late teens or twenties in good health. CDR3 DNA: TGTGCCAGCAGTCAGCTAGCCAAAAACATTCAGTACTTC. Translation gives CASSQLAKNIQYF.